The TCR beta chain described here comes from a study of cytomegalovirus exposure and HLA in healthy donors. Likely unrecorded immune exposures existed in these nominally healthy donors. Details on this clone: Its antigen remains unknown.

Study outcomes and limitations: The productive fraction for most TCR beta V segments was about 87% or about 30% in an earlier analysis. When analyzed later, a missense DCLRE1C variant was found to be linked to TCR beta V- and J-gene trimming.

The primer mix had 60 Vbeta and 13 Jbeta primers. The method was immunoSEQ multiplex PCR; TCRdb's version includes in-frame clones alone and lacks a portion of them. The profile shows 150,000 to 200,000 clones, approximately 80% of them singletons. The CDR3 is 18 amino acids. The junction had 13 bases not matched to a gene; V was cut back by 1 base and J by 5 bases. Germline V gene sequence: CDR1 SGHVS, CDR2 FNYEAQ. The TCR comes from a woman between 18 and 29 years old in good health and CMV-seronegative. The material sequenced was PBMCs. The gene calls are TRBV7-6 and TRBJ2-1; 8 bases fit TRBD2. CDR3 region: CASSLGWSGTRRDNEQFF. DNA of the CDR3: TGTGCCAGCAGCTTAGGGTGGTCGGGGACTAGAAGAGACAATGAGCAGTTCTTC.